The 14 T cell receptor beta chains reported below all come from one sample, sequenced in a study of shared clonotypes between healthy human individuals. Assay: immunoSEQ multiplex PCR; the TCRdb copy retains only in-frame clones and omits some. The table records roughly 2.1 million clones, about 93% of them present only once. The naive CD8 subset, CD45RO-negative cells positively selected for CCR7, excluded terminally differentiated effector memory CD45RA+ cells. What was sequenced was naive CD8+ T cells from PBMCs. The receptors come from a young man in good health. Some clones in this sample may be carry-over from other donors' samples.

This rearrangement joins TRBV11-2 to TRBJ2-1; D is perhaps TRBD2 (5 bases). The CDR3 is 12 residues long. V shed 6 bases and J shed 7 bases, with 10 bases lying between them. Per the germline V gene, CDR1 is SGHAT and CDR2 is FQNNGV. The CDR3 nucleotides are TGTGCCAGCAGGGGGAGACGGAATGAGCAGTTCTTC. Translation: CASRGRRNEQFF.

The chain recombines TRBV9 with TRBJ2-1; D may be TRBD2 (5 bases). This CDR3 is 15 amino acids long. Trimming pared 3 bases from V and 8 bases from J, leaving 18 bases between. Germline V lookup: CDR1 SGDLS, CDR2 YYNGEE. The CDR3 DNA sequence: TGTGCCAGCAGCGCCAGCACTAGTATGGGCGATGAGCAGTTCTTC. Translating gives CASSASTSMGDEQFF. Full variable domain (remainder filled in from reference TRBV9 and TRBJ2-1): DSGVTQTPKHLITATGQRVTLRCSPRSGDLSVYWYQQSLDQGLQFLIQYYNGEERAKGNILERFSAQQFPDLHSELNLSSLELGDSALYFCASSASTSMGDEQFFGPGTRLTVL.

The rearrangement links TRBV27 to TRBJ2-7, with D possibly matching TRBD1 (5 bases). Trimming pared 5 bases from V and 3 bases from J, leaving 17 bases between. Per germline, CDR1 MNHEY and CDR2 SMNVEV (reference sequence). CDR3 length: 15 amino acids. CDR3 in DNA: TGTGCCAGCAGTCACGACCCGACAGCTATCTACGAGCAGTACTTC. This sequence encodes CASSHDPTAIYEQYF.

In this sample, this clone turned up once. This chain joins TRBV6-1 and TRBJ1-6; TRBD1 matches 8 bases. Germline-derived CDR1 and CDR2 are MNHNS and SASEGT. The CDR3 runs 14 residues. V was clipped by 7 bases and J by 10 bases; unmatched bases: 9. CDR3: CASTDRAVGSPLHF. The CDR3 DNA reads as TGTGCCAGCACGGACAGGGCGGTGGGATCACCCCTCCACTTT.

Here the CDR3 reads CASSQIRQVKQFF. In DNA form, the CDR3 reads TGTGCCAGCAGCCAAATTAGACAGGTAAAGCAGTTCTTC. This chain joins TRBV14 and TRBJ2-1; a possible D gene is TRBD1 (6 bases). Trimming shortened V by 2 bases and J by 11 bases, and 13 bases separated the two germline ends. CDR1 is SGHDN, CDR2 FVKESK, per germline. The CDR3 runs 13 residues.

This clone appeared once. In nucleotides, the CDR3 is TGTGCCAGCAGCCCAGAAGGGACGGAAGAGACCCAGTACTTC. Protein product: CASSPEGTEETQYF. The genes are TRBV6-5 and TRBJ2-5, with D perhaps matching TRBD1 or TRBD2 (5 bases each). V was trimmed by 6 bases and J by 3 bases, leaving 14 bases between them. Looked up from germline, CDR1 is MNHEY and CDR2 is SVGAGI. This CDR3 comprises 14 residues.

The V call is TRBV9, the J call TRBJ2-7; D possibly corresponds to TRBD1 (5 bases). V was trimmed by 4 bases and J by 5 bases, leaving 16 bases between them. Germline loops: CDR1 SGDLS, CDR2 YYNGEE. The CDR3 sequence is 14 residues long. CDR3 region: CASSLGPGFHEQYF. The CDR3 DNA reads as TGTGCCAGCAGCTTGGGGCCAGGGTTCCACGAGCAGTACTTC.

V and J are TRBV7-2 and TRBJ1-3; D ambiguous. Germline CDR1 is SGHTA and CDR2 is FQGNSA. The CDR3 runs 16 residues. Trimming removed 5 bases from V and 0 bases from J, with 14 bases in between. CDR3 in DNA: TGTGCCAGCAGCCCCCTCGAGGCGATCTCTGGAAACACCATATATTTT. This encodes CASSPLEAISGNTIYF.

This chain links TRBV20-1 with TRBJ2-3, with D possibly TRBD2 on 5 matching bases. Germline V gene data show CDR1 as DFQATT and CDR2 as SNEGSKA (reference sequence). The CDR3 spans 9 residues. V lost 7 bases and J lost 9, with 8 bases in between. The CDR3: CSGGGTQYF. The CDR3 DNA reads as TGCAGTGGTGGCGGGACGCAGTATTTT.

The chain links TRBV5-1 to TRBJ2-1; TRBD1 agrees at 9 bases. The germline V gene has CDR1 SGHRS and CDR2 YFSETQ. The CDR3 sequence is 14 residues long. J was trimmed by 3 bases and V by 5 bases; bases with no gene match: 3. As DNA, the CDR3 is TGCGCCAGCAGATCGGGACAGGGCTACAATGAGCAGTTCTTC. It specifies CASRSGQGYNEQFF.

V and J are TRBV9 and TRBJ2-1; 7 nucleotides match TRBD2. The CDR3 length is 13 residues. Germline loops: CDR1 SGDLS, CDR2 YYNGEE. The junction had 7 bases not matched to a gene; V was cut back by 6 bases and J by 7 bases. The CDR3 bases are TGTGCCAGCATAGGGCCCGGGAGGAATGAGCAGTTCTTC. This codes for CASIGPGRNEQFF.

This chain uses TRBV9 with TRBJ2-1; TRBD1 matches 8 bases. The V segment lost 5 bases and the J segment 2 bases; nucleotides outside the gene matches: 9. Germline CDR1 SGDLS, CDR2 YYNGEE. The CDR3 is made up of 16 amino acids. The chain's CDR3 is CASRGHRDRTYNEQFF. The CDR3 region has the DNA TGTGCCAGCAGGGGCCACCGGGACAGGACCTACAATGAGCAGTTCTTC. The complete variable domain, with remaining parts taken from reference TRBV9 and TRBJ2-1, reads DSGVTQTPKHLITATGQRVTLRCSPRSGDLSVYWYQQSLDQGLQFLIQYYNGEERAKGNILERFSAQQFPDLHSELNLSSLELGDSALYFCASRGHRDRTYNEQFFGPGTRLTVL.

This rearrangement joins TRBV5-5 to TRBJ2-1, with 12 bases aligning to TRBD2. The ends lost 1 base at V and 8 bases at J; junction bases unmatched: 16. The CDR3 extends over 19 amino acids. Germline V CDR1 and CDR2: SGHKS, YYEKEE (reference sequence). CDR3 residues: CASSLSFRLAGGPWDEQFF. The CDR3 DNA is TGTGCCAGCAGCTTGAGTTTCCGCCTAGCGGGAGGGCCCTGGGATGAGCAGTTCTTC.

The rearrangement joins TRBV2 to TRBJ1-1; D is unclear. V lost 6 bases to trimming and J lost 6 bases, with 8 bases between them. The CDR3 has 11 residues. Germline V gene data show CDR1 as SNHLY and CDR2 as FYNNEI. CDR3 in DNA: TGTGCCAGCAGCGCCGACCCTGAAGCTTTCTTT. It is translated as CASSADPEAFF.